The 17 T cell receptor beta chains below come from one sample, sequenced in a study of T cell changes during pregnancy in multiple sclerosis (dated by TCRdb to between 2018 and 2020). Receptor amplification or capture employed the immunoSEQ multiplex PCR assay. In its TCRdb copy, this immuneACCESS table keeps in-frame sequences only and misses some clones. Where compared with another copy, unresolved V genes explain less than half of these, and the others have no known cause. For this sample the table gives some 71,000 clones, of which about 91% were detected only once. The biggest ten clones account for over 0.25% of the sample. The input for sequencing was CD4+ T cells from peripheral blood mononuclear cells, taken in the third trimester of pregnancy. The receptor set was obtained from a female donor in good health, enrolled as a control in a pregnancy study.

Regarding this clone: The junction departs from germline at one end; a sequencing error may be responsible. This sequence joins TRBV7-2 and TRBJ2-3; 9 bases are a match to TRBD2. Germline loops: CDR1 SGHTA, CDR2 FQGNSA. This CDR3 has 14 amino acids. Written as DNA, the CDR3 is TGTGCCAGCAGCCTAGCGGGGCGCACAGATACGCAGTATTTT. This encodes CASSLAGRTDTQYF.

The chain is built from TRBV4-3 and TRBJ1-4, with D perhaps matching TRBD1 (6 bases). The germline V and J ends were trimmed by 4 bases and 4 bases, with 16 bases remaining between them. Germline CDR1 and CDR2: LGHNA and YSLEER. This CDR3 has 16 amino acids. The CDR3: CASSPGVRGFNEKLFF. CDR3 in DNA: TGCGCCAGCAGCCCGGGTGTGAGGGGGTTTAATGAAAAACTGTTTTTT.

This sequence joins TRBV9 and TRBJ2-2, with TRBD1 identical over 8 bases. J lost 0 bases, V lost 4 bases, and 5 bases had no gene match. Per germline, CDR1 SGDLS and CDR2 YYNGEE. The CDR3 loop spans 16 amino acids. DNA of the CDR3: TGTGCCAGCAGCCCAGGGACAGGTCCGAACACCGGGGAGCTGTTTTTT. This gives the protein CASSPGTGPNTGELFF.

This chain connects TRBV5-1 to TRBJ1-5, with a tentative D call TRBD1 (6 bases). CDR3 length: 15 amino acids. The V end lost 4 bases, the J end lost 3 bases, and 14 bases lay between the germline ends. Germline CDR1 reads SGHRS; CDR2 reads YFSETQ. The CDR3 loop reads CASSRDTGLNQPQHF. CDR3 bases: TGCGCCAGCAGCCGGGACACAGGACTCAATCAGCCCCAGCATTTT.

V usage is TRBV4-2 and J usage is TRBJ2-3; 12 bases agree with TRBD2. J lost 1 base, V lost 0 bases, and 11 bases had no gene match. Germline V CDR1 and CDR2: LGHNA, YNFKEQ. This CDR3 contains 20 residues. The CDR3 DNA reads as TGTGCCAGCAGCCAAGATCCATCTAGCGGGGGGGCCGCTGGCACAGATACGCAGTATTTT. Translation: CASSQDPSSGGAAGTDTQYF.

In nucleotides, the CDR3 is TGCGCCAGCAGCAAAGTAACGGCCCAGGGGCCCTCTAGCACAGATACGCAGTATTTT. Translation gives CASSKVTAQGPSSTDTQYF. J is TRBJ2-3 and V is TRBV4-1, with D perhaps matching TRBD1 (6 bases). The germline CDR1 and CDR2 sequences are MGHRA and YSYEKL. The ends were cut back, 5 bases at V and 0 bases at J, with 24 bases in the middle. This CDR3 has 19 residues.

The chain is built from TRBV2 and TRBJ2-7; D uncertain. The CDR3 has 12 amino acids. Germline V CDR1 and CDR2: SNHLY, FYNNEI. Trimming stripped 8 bases from V and 0 bases from J, with 8 bases between. The CDR3 protein is CASSASSYEQYF. Written as DNA, the CDR3 is TGTGCCAGCTCTGCGAGCTCCTACGAGCAGTACTTC.

The rearrangement links TRBV10-3 to TRBJ2-1, with 13 bases fitting TRBD2. CDR1 ENHRY and CDR2 SYGVKD come from the germline V gene. There are 17 residues in the CDR3. V shed 4 bases, J shed 15 bases, and the junction held 18 bases outside the gene matches. The CDR3 sequence is CAISVLDIELAGGRPFF. Written as DNA, the CDR3 is TGTGCCATCAGTGTTTTGGATATTGAACTAGCGGGGGGGCGGCCGTTCTTC.

This chain uses TRBV30 with TRBJ1-2; TRBD1 might be the D (5 bases). Germline CDR1 is GTSNPN and CDR2 is SVGIG (reference sequence). Trimming took off 8 bases at V and 4 bases at J, with 23 bases between the two ends. This CDR3 region has 15 residues. CDR3 nucleotide sequence: TGTGCCGGTGAAGGGGCGGAAGGTGTGCCCTATGGCTACACCTTC. This sequence encodes CAGEGAEGVPYGYTF.

J is TRBJ2-5 and V is TRBV6-1, with 12 nucleotides matching TRBD2. Germline assignment: CDR1 MNHNS and CDR2 SASEGT. The junction had 7 bases not matched to a gene; V was cut back by 1 base and J by 4 bases. The CDR3 covers 17 residues. The CDR3 protein is CASSEGASGGAGETQYF. CDR3 nucleotide sequence: TGTGCCAGCAGTGAAGGGGCTAGCGGGGGGGCGGGAGAGACCCAGTACTTC.

The CDR3 here is CASSFAGQSNGELFF. CDR3 coding DNA: TGTGCCAGCAGTTTTGCAGGACAAAGCAACGGGGAGCTGTTTTTT. V and J are TRBV27 and TRBJ2-2; possible D gene TRBD1, 5 bases. The V gene's germline CDR1 is MNHEY and CDR2 SMNVEV (reference sequence). The CDR3 is 15 residues long. The V end was cut by 3 bases, the J end by 7 bases, with 15 bases between.

The rearrangement joins TRBV9 to TRBJ1-1; D is possibly TRBD1 (5 bases). The V end lost 4 bases, the J end lost 5 bases, and 18 bases lay between the germline ends. The germline gives CDR1 SGDLS, CDR2 YYNGEE. This CDR3 spans 15 amino acids. CDR3 sequence reads: CASSSRGGYGTEAFF. In nucleotides, the CDR3 is TGTGCCAGCAGCTCCCGCGGGGGGTACGGTACTGAAGCTTTCTTT.

V gene TRBV18 combines with J gene TRBJ1-1; no definite D call. In germline, CDR1 is KGHSH, CDR2 LQKENI. CDR3 size: 14 residues. Trimming removed 0 bases at V and 6 bases at J, with 11 bases between. The CDR3 DNA is TGTGCCAGCTCACCACCGCTAATTACCTCTGAAGCTTTCTTT. Protein sequence: CASSPPLITSEAFF.

The V call is TRBV5-6, the J call TRBJ1-1, with 8 nucleotides matching TRBD1. The CDR3 extends over 14 amino acids. Looked up from germline, CDR1 is SGHDT and CDR2 is YYEEEE. Unmatched junction bases numbered 3, after V lost 5 bases and J lost 0 bases. Here the CDR3 DNA reads TGTGCCAGCAGGGAACAGGGGGTGAACACTGAAGCTTTCTTT. This codes for CASREQGVNTEAFF.

The V gene is TRBV27, the J gene TRBJ2-5, with D unclear. V was trimmed by 10 bases and J by 2 bases, leaving 5 bases between them. In germline, CDR1 is MNHEY, CDR2 SMNVEV (reference sequence). The length of the CDR3 is 10 residues. CDR3 in DNA: TGTGCCAACTTTCAAGAGACCCAGTACTTC. The encoded protein is CANFQETQYF.

The rearrangement joins TRBV9 to TRBJ1-4; TRBD1 is a possible D gene (5 bases). V gave up 0 bases and J gave up 8 bases, with 14 bases separating them. This CDR3 has 15 amino acids. Germline V gives CDR1 SGDLS, CDR2 YYNGEE. Here the CDR3 reads CASSVALGRSEKLFF. CDR3 nucleotides: TGTGCCAGCAGCGTAGCGTTGGGGCGGTCGGAAAAACTGTTTTTT.

The chain joins TRBV30 to TRBJ1-1; perhaps TRBD1 as D (6 bases). CDR1 and CDR2 from the germline V gene are GTSNPN and SVGIG (reference sequence). V gave up 2 bases and J gave up 6 bases, with 13 bases separating them. The CDR3 covers 13 residues. The CDR3, as DNA: TGTGCCTGGAGTCCTACAGGGTTAGCTGAAGCTTTCTTT. Amino acids: CAWSPTGLAEAFF.